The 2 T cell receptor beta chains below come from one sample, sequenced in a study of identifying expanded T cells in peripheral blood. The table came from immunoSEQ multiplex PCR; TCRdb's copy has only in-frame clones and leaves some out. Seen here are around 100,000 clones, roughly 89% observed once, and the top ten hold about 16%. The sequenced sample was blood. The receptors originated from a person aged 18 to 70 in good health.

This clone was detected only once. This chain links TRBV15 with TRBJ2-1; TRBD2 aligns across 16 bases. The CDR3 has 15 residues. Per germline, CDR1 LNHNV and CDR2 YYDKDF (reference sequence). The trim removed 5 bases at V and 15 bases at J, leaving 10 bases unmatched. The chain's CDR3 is CATSRASGTSGGGFF. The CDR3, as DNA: TGTGCCACCAGCCGAGCCTCCGGGACTAGCGGGGGGGGGTTCTTC. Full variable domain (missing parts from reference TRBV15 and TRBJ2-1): DAMVIQNPRYQVTQFGKPVTLSCSQTLNHNVMYWYQQKSSQAPKLLFHYYDKDFNNEADTPDNFQSRRPNTSFCFLDIRSPGLGDTAMYLCATSRASGTSGGGFFGPGTRLTVL.

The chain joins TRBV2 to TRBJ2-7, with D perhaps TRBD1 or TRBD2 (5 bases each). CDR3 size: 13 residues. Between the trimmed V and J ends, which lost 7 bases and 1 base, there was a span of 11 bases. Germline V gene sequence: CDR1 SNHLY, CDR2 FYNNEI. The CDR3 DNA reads TGTGCCAGCACCGGGACGCCTTCCTACGAGCAGTACTTC. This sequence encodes CASTGTPSYEQYF.